This paragraph reports one T cell receptor (beta chain). Its cognate antigen is unknown. Germline CDR1 reads LNHDA; CDR2 reads SQIVND (reference sequence). CDR3 length: 15 amino acids. V dropped 9 bases and J dropped 0; count of bases not matched to a gene: 9. This entry is derived from a study of CD8+CD57+ T cells in acquired aplastic anemia. For the study at large: The study obtained an average of about 3.2 ug of DNA from sorted CD4+ and CD8+ cells.

The template for TCR beta VDJ and CDR3 sequence profiling was genomic DNA. TCRdb re-called the reads through MiXCR, storing one row per CDR3 protein. The sample holds some 130,000 distinct CDR3 sequences; more than 40% are singletons and the top ten take 2% to 3%. Study observations and caveats: Controls and patients did not differ significantly in CD8+ Simpson's diversity. Shared by patients and controls, twenty-nine CD8+ CDR3s were abundant in patients.

The chain employs TRBV19 and TRBJ2-5; 8 bases are shared with TRBD1. Sequencing was done on a sample of sorted CD4+, CD8+, or CD8+CD57+ T cells (not recorded which) from PBMCs. The sequence was obtained from a human donor in good health, serving as a control. The CDR3 nucleotides are TGTGCCAGCGCAGGACAGGGCAGTGACCAAGAGACCCAGTACTTC. Translating gives CASAGQGSDQETQYF.